The following is a T cell receptor beta chain sequence with its context. Its antigen is not identified. Germline CDR1 and CDR2: SGHRS and YFSETQ. CDR3 length equals 14 residues. The V and J ends lost 2 bases and 2 bases respectively, with 9 bases between them. The data originate from a study of beta chain features in type 1 diabetes. Findings and limits, study-wide: When Type 1 diabetes patients were examined, their TCRB CDR3s proved moderately but significantly shorter in all four CD4+ subsets. Comparison showed that naive, central memory and Treg TCRB repertoires appeared more similar among patients than among healthy donors. A potential influence of HLA type upon TCRB rearrangement remained unresolved herein.

All of the isolated RNA was reverse transcribed, so expressed TCRB transcripts were sequenced. TCRdb's copy holds only in-frame clones and misses some; the assay was immunoSEQ multiplex PCR. The data contain 150,000 to 200,000 clones, roughly 60% of them singletons. It was via CD45RO/CCR7/CD25/CD127/CD95/CD27 that CD4+ naive, central memory, regulatory and stem cell-like memory cells were sorted. Each sorted fraction was over 95% pure. V usage is TRBV5-1 and J usage is TRBJ2-3; D unclear. This clonotype was obtained from a man aged 30 to 39 with type 1 diabetes. The sequenced sample consisted of naive CD4+ T cells from blood. The CDR3 DNA follows: TGCGCCAGCAGCTTTGTGCCCCTCACAGATACGCAGTATTTT. Its protein product is CASSFVPLTDTQYF.